These 26 T cell receptor beta chains share one sample of origin, sequenced in a study of naive and memory T cell subsets. Ligated cDNA underwent four rounds of PCR with nested alpha and beta constant region primers and SP2. TCRdb recomputed calls from the 5' RACE reads with MiXCR, one row per CDR3 protein. The profile shows tens of thousands of distinct CDR3 sequences, more than 6% of them singletons. An oligonucleotide containing a UMI was ligated to the 3' end of TCR cDNA. The receptors here all came from a female donor in good health.

J is TRBJ2-7 and V is TRBV21-1; the DNA was not used to check the table's D call, TRBD1. TRBV21-1 is a pseudogene segment. The CDR3 is 17 residues long. The CDR3 DNA sequence: TGTGCCAGCAGCATACGCCTTGAGACAGTCAACTCCTACGAGCAGTACTTC. This encodes CASSIRLETVNSYEQYF.

This clonotype was found a few times. This chain joins TRBV6-5 and TRBJ2-2, with D hard to call. The V gene's germline CDR1 is MNHEY and CDR2 SVGAGI. Trimming left V 7 bases short and J 2 bases short, with 5 bases between. The CDR3 sequence is 12 residues long. The CDR3 nucleotides read TGTGCCAGCAAGTTAAACACCGGGGAGCTGTTTTTT. Protein: CASKLNTGELFF.

The CDR3 protein is CASSHHAGGRDTQYF. In nucleotides, the CDR3 is TGTGCCAGCAGCCATCATGCGGGAGGACGTGATACGCAGTATTTT. V gene TRBV3-1 combines with J gene TRBJ2-3; 8 nucleotides match TRBD2. V dropped 3 bases and J dropped 6; count of bases not matched to a gene: 8. This CDR3 comprises 15 residues. From germline, CDR1 is LGHDT and CDR2 YNNKEL (reference sequence).

The CDR3, as DNA: TGCAGTGCCGGACGACAGGGGGCGGGGGAGCTGTTTTTT. Translating gives CSAGRQGAGELFF. V is TRBV20-1 and J is TRBJ2-2; 10 bases fit TRBD1. The CDR3 has 13 residues. Germline V gene lookup returns CDR1 DFQATT and CDR2 SNEGSKA (reference sequence). V gave up 6 bases and J gave up 8 bases; unmatched junction bases: 6.

Many counts were recorded for this clonotype. The rearrangement links TRBV29-1 to TRBJ2-5; TRBD2 agrees at 13 bases. Germline lookup yields CDR1 SQVTM and CDR2 ANQGSEA. Trimming removed 5 bases from V and 7 bases from J; junction bases left unmatched: 7. The CDR3 is 14 residues long. CDR3 sequence (DNA): TGCAGCGTTTTGACTAGCGGGAGGCGGGGGACCCAGTACTTC. Its translation is CSVLTSGRRGTQYF.

This clonotype was observed at least ten times. The chain joins TRBV20-1 to TRBJ1-6, with D unresolved. CDR3 length equals 13 residues. V shed 0 bases and J shed 9 bases, with 9 bases lying between them. Germline lookup yields CDR1 DFQATT and CDR2 SNEGSKA (reference sequence). CDR3 sequence reads: CSARDRRSSPLHF. In DNA, the CDR3 is TGCAGTGCTAGAGATAGGAGGAGTTCACCCCTCCACTTT.

V is TRBV4-1 and J is TRBJ1-2; D is perhaps TRBD1 (5 bases). Trimming took 1 base from V and 8 from J, leaving 14 bases between them. CDR1 is MGHRA and CDR2 is YSYEKL in the germline V gene. This CDR3 has 14 residues. The CDR3 DNA is TGCGCCAGCAGCCAAGGGACGGCGGAGGGGGGCTACACCTTC. Translated: CASSQGTAEGGYTF.

There are many counts of this clonotype. The chain carries TRBV28 and TRBJ2-6; TRBD1 matches at 9 bases. The V gene's germline CDR1 is MDHEN and CDR2 SYDVKM. The CDR3 runs 18 residues. Trimming removed 4 bases from V and 2 bases from J; junction bases left unmatched: 9. CDR3 amino acids: CASSSPGQGIAGANVLTF. CDR3 sequence (DNA): TGTGCCAGCAGTTCCCCAGGACAGGGGATTGCTGGGGCCAACGTCCTGACTTTC.

This clonotype has more than one count but fewer than ten. The genes are TRBV6-5 and TRBJ2-1, with D perhaps being TRBD1 or TRBD2 (7 bases each). This CDR3 is built from 14 residues. V was cut by 4 bases and J by 6 bases, with 13 bases left in between. Germline-derived CDR1 and CDR2 are MNHEY and SVGAGI. The CDR3 protein is CASSLPGGGNEQFF. Here the CDR3 DNA reads TGTGCCAGCAGTTTACCAGGGGGGGGCAATGAGCAGTTCTTC.

This clonotype showed up just a few times. The chain carries TRBV20-1 and TRBJ2-3, with 7 bases fitting TRBD2. Germline trimming cut 0 bases from V and 10 bases from J; bases unmatched to any gene: 10. Germline V gene sequence: CDR1 DFQATT, CDR2 SNEGSKA (reference sequence). The CDR3 has 14 residues. CDR3 amino acids: CSARDRDYSVAQYF. CDR3 DNA sequence: TGCAGTGCTAGAGATCGGGACTACTCTGTGGCGCAGTATTTT.

This clonotype turned up a few times. The chain links TRBV7-6 to TRBJ2-1; no definite D call. Germline V lookup: CDR1 SGHVS, CDR2 FNYEAQ. V dropped 4 bases and J dropped 0 bases, with 16 bases sitting between them. The CDR3 is 17 residues long. The CDR3 sequence: CASSSNPGMSSYNEQFF. CDR3 coding DNA: TGTGCCAGCAGCTCAAACCCGGGCATGAGCTCCTACAATGAGCAGTTCTTC.

About this clonotype itself: One junction end disagrees with the germline gene, perhaps due to a read error. This sequence joins TRBV30 and TRBJ2-3; no clear D. Germline CDR1 GTSNPN, CDR2 SVGIG (reference sequence). This CDR3 has 13 residues. CDR3 sequence (DNA): TGTGCCTGGAGTGTACGTCGAGCAGATACGCGGTATTTT. It is translated as CAWSVRRADTRYF.

This clonotype was seen more than once but under ten times. The chain couples TRBV24-1 to TRBJ2-5; D gene ambiguous. Germline CDR1 reads KGHDR; CDR2 reads SFDVKD. Between the trimmed V and J ends, which lost 3 bases and 5 bases, there was a span of 9 bases. CDR3 size: 13 residues. CDR3 DNA sequence: TGTGCCACCAGTGATGGCCCTACCGAGACCCAGTACTTC. Protein sequence: CATSDGPTETQYF.

This clonotype was seen only a few times. The rearrangement joins TRBV28 to TRBJ2-7; D ambiguous. The germline V gene has CDR1 MDHEN and CDR2 SYDVKM. Trimming stripped 3 bases from V and 6 bases from J, with 12 bases between. CDR3 length: 13 residues. CDR3 DNA sequence: TGTGCCAGCAGTTTGGGCACCCTTGTCGAGCAGTACTTC. It translates to CASSLGTLVEQYF.

The chain employs TRBV29-1 and TRBJ2-1, with 8 bases fitting TRBD2. The CDR3 is made up of 15 amino acids. Germline CDR1 is SQVTM and CDR2 is ANQGSEA. The V gene end was trimmed by 0 bases and the J gene end by 8 bases; junction bases not matched to a gene: 9. The CDR3 nucleotides read TGCAGCGTTGAAGATATGCGGGAGGTCAGAGATGAGCAGTTCTTC. It yields the protein CSVEDMREVRDEQFF.

This clonotype was detected ten times or more. CDR3 in amino acids: CASSEDGWNYGYTF. Here the CDR3 DNA reads TGTGCCAGCAGTGAAGACGGCTGGAACTATGGCTACACCTTC. The chain uses TRBV2 and TRBJ1-2; D is uncertain. V lost 1 base, J lost 2 bases, and 8 bases lay in between. This CDR3 region has 14 residues. Looked up from germline, CDR1 is SNHLY and CDR2 is FYNNEI.

This clonotype was observed at least ten times. The CDR3 region is CSAKTGNSPLHF. As DNA, the CDR3 is TGCAGCGCAAAGACAGGCAATTCACCCCTCCACTTT. This rearrangement joins TRBV29-1 to TRBJ1-6; TRBD1 might be the D (6 bases). This CDR3 region has 12 residues. The V gene's germline CDR1 is SQVTM and CDR2 ANQGSEA. The ends were cut back, 7 bases at V and 7 bases at J, with 11 bases in the middle.

This clonotype was counted at least ten times. The V gene is TRBV7-9, the J gene TRBJ2-2; no clear D gene. The CDR3 sequence is 15 residues long. Germline CDR1 is SEHNR and CDR2 is FQNEAQ (reference sequence). V lost 3 bases to trimming and J lost 1 base, with 9 bases between them. The CDR3 is CASSLISVNTGELFF. Here the CDR3 DNA reads TGTGCCAGCAGCTTGATTTCCGTGAACACCGGGGAGCTGTTTTTT.

This clonotype was seen only a few times. The rearrangement links TRBV9 to TRBJ2-6; the D gene could be TRBD1 or TRBD2 (5 bases each). Trimming pared 3 bases from V and 0 bases from J, leaving 16 bases between. The CDR3 extends over 18 amino acids. The germline CDR1 and CDR2 sequences are SGDLS and YYNGEE. CDR3 in DNA: TGTGCCAGCAGCGCTAACCCCGGGGCCACCTCTGGGGCCAACGTCCTGACTTTC. Residues: CASSANPGATSGANVLTF.

The sample holds many counts of this clonotype. This sequence joins TRBV5-1 and TRBJ1-3, with D possibly matching TRBD1 (5 bases). The germline gives CDR1 SGHRS, CDR2 YFSETQ. This CDR3 contains 14 residues. Deletions cut 9 bases from V and 0 bases from J, with 13 bases between. The CDR3 nucleotides are TGCGCCACCAGGGCTGGTCTCTCTGGAAACACCATATATTTT. Protein sequence: CATRAGLSGNTIYF.

This clonotype has ten or more counts. The rearrangement joins TRBV28 to TRBJ2-7; no clear D. V shed 5 bases and J shed 3 bases, with 5 bases lying between them. Germline V gene sequence: CDR1 MDHEN, CDR2 SYDVKM. CDR3 size: 11 residues. CDR3 sequence (DNA): TGTGCCAGCAGTACTTACTACGAGCAGTACTTC. Translated, it gives CASSTYYEQYF.

CDR3 residues: CSVVGSHRAQGYNEQFF. The CDR3 DNA follows: TGCAGCGTTGTCGGGTCCCACAGGGCCCAAGGGTACAATGAGCAGTTCTTC. The rearrangement uses TRBV29-1 and TRBJ2-1; maybe TRBD1 (6 bases). The germline V gene encodes CDR1 SQVTM and CDR2 ANQGSEA. This CDR3 comprises 17 residues. Trimming cost V 4 bases and J 4 bases, with 23 bases left between them.

This clonotype has only a few counts. The V call is TRBV7-2, the J call TRBJ2-1; 11 bases are a match to TRBD2. Germline V gene data show CDR1 as SGHTA and CDR2 as FQGNSA. The junction had 9 bases not matched to a gene; V was cut back by 5 bases and J by 3 bases. The CDR3 extends over 17 amino acids. This chain's CDR3 is CASSPTSGRTFYNEQFF. CDR3 DNA: TGTGCCAGCAGCCCAACTAGCGGGAGAACCTTCTACAATGAGCAGTTCTTC.

This clonotype was seen ten or more times. The V gene is TRBV28, the J gene TRBJ1-5; D is unclear. V lost 1 base to trimming and J lost 2 bases, with 6 bases between them. CDR1 MDHEN and CDR2 SYDVKM come from the germline V gene. CDR3 length: 14 residues. In DNA, the CDR3 is TGTGCCAGCAGTTTATATCGGGGCAATCAGCCCCAGCATTTT. Protein sequence: CASSLYRGNQPQHF.

V gene TRBV28 combines with J gene TRBJ2-1; 16 bases are shared with TRBD2. Looked up from germline, CDR1 is MDHEN and CDR2 is SYDVKM. V lost 7 bases to trimming and J lost 9 bases; unmatched junction nucleotides: 9. This CDR3 is built from 16 residues. The CDR3 DNA reads as TGTGCCAGCACCACTCCGGGACTAGCGGGAGGGTTTGAGCAGTTCTTC. Translated: CASTTPGLAGGFEQFF.

This clonotype was found many times. The J gene is TRBJ2-3, the V gene TRBV9; D remains ambiguous. The CDR3 covers 14 residues. V lost 0 bases and J lost 2, with 7 bases in between. The germline V gene encodes CDR1 SGDLS and CDR2 YYNGEE. For the CDR3, the DNA is TGTGCCAGCAGCGTAGTCCCAGACACAGATACGCAGTATTTT. This encodes CASSVVPDTDTQYF.